The clone carrying this TCR beta chain was found a few times. Authors' processing steps: Estimates of nucleated cell counts were drawn from the amplification of reference gene primers. Here immunoSEQ multiplex PCR was the method, and the copy in TCRdb shows in-frame clones only, minus some. V and J calls and clone size follow that table, whereas D and trimming were derived from the DNA. The profile shows fewer than 100,000 clones, 80% of them singletons. This CDR3 is 18 amino acids long. Trimming at V came to 5 bases and at J to 0 bases, leaving 7 bases not matched to a gene. The germline V gene has CDR1 MNHEY and CDR2 SMNVEV (reference sequence). The sample belongs to a study of blood T cell repertoires in COVID-19. Study at large: The origin of the acute and convalescent COVID-19 samples was the United States, Italy and Spain.

The sample consisted of peripheral blood. The gene calls are TRBV27 and TRBJ2-2, with TRBD2 identical over 12 bases. The receptor comes from an older woman with acute or convalescent COVID-19. DNA for the CDR3: TGTGCCAGCAGTCCGGGACTAGCGGGTTACGCGAACACCGGGGAGCTGTTTTTT. This codes for CASSPGLAGYANTGELFF.